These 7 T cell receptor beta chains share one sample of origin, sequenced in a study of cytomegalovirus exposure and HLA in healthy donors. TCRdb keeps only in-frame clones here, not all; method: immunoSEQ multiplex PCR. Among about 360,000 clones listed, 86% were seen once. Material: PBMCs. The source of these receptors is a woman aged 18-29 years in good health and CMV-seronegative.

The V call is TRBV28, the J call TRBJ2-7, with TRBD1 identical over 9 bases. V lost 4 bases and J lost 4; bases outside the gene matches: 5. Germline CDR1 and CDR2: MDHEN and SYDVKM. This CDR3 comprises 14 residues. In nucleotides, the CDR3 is TGTGCCAGCAGTTCACAGGGGGCGCAGTACGAGCAGTACTTC. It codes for CASSSQGAQYEQYF. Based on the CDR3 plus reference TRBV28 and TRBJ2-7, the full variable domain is DVKVTQSSRYLVKRTGEKVFLECVQDMDHENMFWYRQDPGLGLRLIYFSYDVKMKEKGDIPEGYSVSREKKERFSLILESASTNQTSMYLCASSSQGAQYEQYFGPGTRLTVT.

CDR3 protein: CASSLGLAETQYF. For the CDR3, the DNA is TGTGCCAGCAGCCTGGGACTAGCCGAGACCCAGTACTTC. The chain combines TRBV7-7 with TRBJ2-5; 9 bases are shared with TRBD2. There are 13 residues in the CDR3. Per the germline V gene, CDR1 is SSHAT and CDR2 is FNYEAQ (reference sequence). After removal of 5 bases from V and 5 bases from J, the junction contained 3 bases not matched to a gene.

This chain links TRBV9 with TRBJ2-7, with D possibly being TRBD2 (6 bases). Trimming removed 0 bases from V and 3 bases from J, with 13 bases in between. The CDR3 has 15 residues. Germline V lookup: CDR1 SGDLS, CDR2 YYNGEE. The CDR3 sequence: CASSVESGVHYEQYF. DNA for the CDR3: TGTGCCAGCAGCGTAGAGTCGGGGGTTCACTACGAGCAGTACTTC.

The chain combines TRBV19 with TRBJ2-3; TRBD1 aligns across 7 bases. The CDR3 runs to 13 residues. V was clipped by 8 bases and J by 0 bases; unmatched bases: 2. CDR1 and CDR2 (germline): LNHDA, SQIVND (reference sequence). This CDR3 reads CASGTVSTDTQYF. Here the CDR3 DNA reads TGTGCCAGTGGGACAGTTAGCACAGATACGCAGTATTTT. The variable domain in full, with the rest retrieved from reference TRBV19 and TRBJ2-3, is DGGITQSPKYLFRKEGQNVTLSCEQNLNHDAMYWYRQDPGQGLRLIYYSQIVNDFQKGDIAEGYSVSREKKESFPLTVTSAQKNPTAFYLCASGTVSTDTQYFGPGTRLTVL.

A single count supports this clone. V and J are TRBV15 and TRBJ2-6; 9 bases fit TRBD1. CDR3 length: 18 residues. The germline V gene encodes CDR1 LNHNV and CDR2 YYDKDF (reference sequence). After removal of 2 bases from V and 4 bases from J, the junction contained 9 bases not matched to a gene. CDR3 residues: CATSRSRTGESGANVLTF. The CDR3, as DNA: TGTGCCACCAGCAGATCCCGGACAGGGGAGTCGGGGGCCAACGTCCTGACTTTC.

This chain's CDR3 is CASSLGGGIGRYNEQFF. CDR3 coding DNA: TGCGCCAGCAGCTTGGGCGGCGGGATAGGGAGGTACAATGAGCAGTTCTTC. The chain has TRBV5-1 and TRBJ2-1; tentatively, D is TRBD2 (6 bases). The CDR3 consists of 17 residues. The germline V and J ends were trimmed by 0 bases and 4 bases, with 17 bases remaining between them. Looked up from germline, CDR1 is SGHRS and CDR2 is YFSETQ. Full variable domain (outside the CDR3, taken from reference TRBV5-1 and TRBJ2-1): KAGVTQTPRYLIKTRGQQVTLSCSPISGHRSVSWYQQTPGQGLQFLFEYFSETQRNKGNFPGRFSGRQFSNSRSEMNVSTLELGDSALYLCASSLGGGIGRYNEQFFGPGTRLTVL.

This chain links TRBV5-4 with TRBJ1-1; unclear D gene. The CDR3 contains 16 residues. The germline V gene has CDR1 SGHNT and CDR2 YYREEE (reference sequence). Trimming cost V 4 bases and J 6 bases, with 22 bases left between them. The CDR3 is CASSRGKGLGRAEAFF. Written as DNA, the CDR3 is TGTGCCAGCAGCCGCGGCAAGGGCCTGGGGAGGGCTGAAGCTTTCTTT.